This is a list of T cell receptor beta chains from one sample in a study of blood T cell repertoires in COVID-19. The data were produced by immunoSEQ multiplex PCR, yet TCRdb's version contains in-frame clones alone and is incomplete. In the table there are hundreds of thousands of clones, 85% of which are singletons. Sequencing used PBMCs or T cells enriched from blood (not recorded which). These receptor sequences come from a woman in her twenties or thirties who had been exposed to COVID-19. Each CDR3 is given with its conserved first and last residue. Fields, in order: clone size, D gene, V gene, J gene, CDR3 protein, CDR3 DNA. The D gene is left open where the match is weak. Clone sizes are given selectively: once, few, many, or a class where the clone is expanded.

>-|-|TRBV24-1|TRBJ1-2
CATSDTDFDGYTF
TGTGCCACCAGTGATACGGACTTTGATGGCTACACCTTC
>few|-|TRBV4-1|TRBJ1-6
CASSRRGADNSPLHF
TGCGCCAGCAGCCGGAGGGGCGCGGATAATTCACCCCTCCACTTT
>once|-|TRBV9|TRBJ1-1
CASSVGHSLDTEAFF
TGTGCCAGCAGCGTAGGACATAGTTTGGACACTGAAGCTTTCTTT
>-|TRBD1|TRBV2|TRBJ2-6
CASSARTGLAYSGANVLTF
TGTGCCAGCAGTGCGAGGACAGGGCTCGCTTACTCTGGGGCCAACGTCCTGACTTTC
>once|-|TRBV5-1|TRBJ2-2
CASSLNVGGGELFF
TGCGCCAGCAGCTTGAATGTTGGAGGGGGGGAGCTGTTTTTT
>-|-|TRBV9|TRBJ1-1
CASSLSVGSHTEAFF
TGTGCCAGCAGCCTCTCGGTCGGGAGTCACACTGAAGCTTTCTTT
>-|TRBD1|TRBV6-5|TRBJ1-1
CASSYLDRETEAFF
TGTGCCAGCAGTTACCTAGACAGGGAGACTGAAGCTTTCTTT
>-|TRBD2|TRBV18|TRBJ2-7
CASSPAGAYEQYF
TGTGCCAGCTCACCAGCGGGGGCCTACGAGCAGTACTTC
>-|TRBD1|TRBV14|TRBJ1-1
CASSQVKQGLDTEAFF
TGTGCCAGCAGCCAAGTTAAACAGGGGTTGGACACTGAAGCTTTCTTT
>-|TRBD2|TRBV7-6|TRBJ2-2
CASSSTSGLNTGELFF
TGTGCCAGCAGCTCTACTAGCGGGCTGAACACCGGGGAGCTGTTTTTT
>-|-|TRBV28|TRBJ2-3
CASSLQGVRTDTQYF
TGTGCCAGCAGCCTACAGGGAGTAAGGACAGATACGCAGTATTTT
>-|-|TRBV5-1|TRBJ2-1
CASSWQGGAFSYNEQFF
TGCGCCAGCAGCTGGCAGGGCGGGGCATTCTCCTACAATGAGCAGTTCTTC
>-|TRBD1|TRBV2|TRBJ1-2
CASDRGNYGYTF
TGTGCCAGCGACAGGGGGAATTACGGCTACACCTTC
>few|-|TRBV12-5|TRBJ1-2
CASGLLQGTANYGYTF
TGTGCTAGTGGTTTGCTTCAGGGGACCGCGAACTATGGCTACACCTTC
>-|TRBD2|TRBV27|TRBJ2-1
CASSSLTGTSGRAGGNEQFF
TGTGCCAGCAGTTCCTTGACCGGGACTAGCGGGAGGGCCGGTGGCAATGAGCAGTTCTTC
>-|TRBD1|TRBV7-2|TRBJ1-4
CASSIEHRGRNEKLFF
TGTGCCAGCAGCATCGAACACAGGGGCCGAAATGAAAAACTGTTTTTT
>-|TRBD2|TRBV7-9|TRBJ2-1
CASRPGGDEQFF
TGTGCCAGCAGGCCGGGAGGCGATGAGCAGTTCTTC
>-|TRBD2|TRBV2|TRBJ2-5
CASSVGLGVETQYF
TGTGCCAGCAGCGTGGGACTAGGGGTGGAGACCCAGTACTTC
>few|TRBD1|TRBV19|TRBJ1-5
CASSLDRGNQPQHF
TGTGCCAGTAGTTTAGACAGGGGCAATCAGCCCCAGCATTTT
>-|TRBD1|TRBV28|TRBJ1-3
CASSPRTGLSSGNTIYF
TGTGCCAGCAGCCCGCGGACAGGATTAAGCTCTGGAAACACCATATATTTT
>-|-|TRBV5-6|TRBJ1-2
CASNGGGANYGYTF
TGTGCCAGCAACGGGGGAGGGGCTAACTATGGCTACACCTTC
>-|TRBD2|TRBV6-2/TRBV6-3|TRBJ2-5
CASSLSAPWLAVLQETQYF
TGTGCCAGCAGCCTCTCCGCCCCCTGGCTAGCGGTCCTCCAAGAGACCCAGTACTTC
>once|TRBD1|TRBV28|TRBJ1-2
CASGGDSWIGYTF
TGTGCCAGCGGTGGGGACAGCTGGATTGGCTACACCTTC
>-|-|TRBV18|TRBJ1-2
CASSTANYGYTF
TGTGCCAGCTCGACAGCTAACTATGGCTACACCTTC
>-|TRBD1|TRBV4-3|TRBJ2-7
CASSQRGDRGNEQYF
TGCGCCAGCAGCCAACGCGGGGACAGGGGAAATGAGCAGTACTTC
>-|-|TRBV6-6|TRBJ1-2
CASRDIAGSSDGYTF
TGTGCCAGCAGAGACATAGCGGGATCCTCTGATGGCTACACCTTC
>few|-|TRBV11-2|TRBJ2-1
CASSLESGNEQFF
TGTGCCAGCAGCCTTGAGTCCGGGAATGAGCAGTTCTTC
>-|-|TRBV5-4|TRBJ1-4
CASSLQGPNEKLFF
TGTGCCAGCAGCTTGCAGGGTCCTAATGAAAAACTGTTTTTT
>-|TRBD1|TRBV27|TRBJ1-5
CASSHYSGGGNQPQHF
TGTGCCAGCAGTCACTATTCAGGGGGCGGCAATCAGCCCCAGCATTTT
>once|-|TRBV9|TRBJ1-6
CASSVEGGPPLHF
TGTGCCAGCAGCGTAGAGGGAGGTCCACCCCTCCACTTT
>-|-|TRBV10-3|TRBJ2-1
CAISDFETGGDYNEQFF
TGTGCCATCAGTGACTTTGAAACAGGGGGGGACTACAATGAGCAGTTCTTC
>-|-|TRBV6-5|TRBJ2-7
CASSPPGEQYF
TGTGCCAGCAGCCCCCCGGGGGAGCAGTACTTC